These 28 T cell receptor beta chains share one sample of origin, sequenced in a study of T-cell memory formation after mild COVID-19. TCRdb analysed the 5' RACE reads with MiXCR anew, one entry per CDR3 protein. The table lists approximately 260,000 distinct CDR3 sequences, less than 20% of them singletons. The specimen was PBMCs or a T cell subset sorted from them (not recorded which). The receptor set was obtained from a man aged 18 to 30 who had mild COVID-19 (a few samples of this study predate the infection). Cell type and time point are not known.

As for this clonotype: One junction end disagrees with the germline gene, perhaps due to a read error. This chain joins TRBV7-9 and TRBJ1-1; D remains unclear. CDR1 SEHNR and CDR2 FQNEAQ come from the germline V gene (reference sequence). The CDR3 has 13 residues. CDR3 DNA sequence: TGTGCCAGCAGCTTCGATCCGAACACTGAAGATTTCTTT. It is translated as CASSFDPNTEDFF.

The chain combines TRBV3-1 with TRBJ2-1; 7 bases are shared with TRBD1. V gave up 6 bases and J gave up 4 bases; unmatched junction bases: 9. Germline V lookup: CDR1 LGHDT, CDR2 YNNKEL (reference sequence). CDR3 length: 15 residues. CDR3: CASRSTGTEYNEQFF. CDR3 in DNA: TGTGCCAGCAGATCCACCGGGACAGAATACAATGAGCAGTTCTTC.

This clonotype was detected only a few times. J is TRBJ1-1 and V is TRBV21-1. TRBV21-1 is a pseudogene. The CDR3 sequence is 16 residues long. The CDR3 DNA is TGTGCCAGCAGCAAAGATATCGGGAATATGAACACTGAAGCTTTCTTT. This gives the protein CASSKDIGNMNTEAFF.

This sequence joins TRBV18 and TRBJ2-2; 9 bases are a match to TRBD1. CDR1 and CDR2 (germline): KGHSH, LQKENI. CDR3 length equals 18 residues. The V gene end was trimmed by 3 bases and the J gene end by 4 bases; junction bases not matched to a gene: 12. The CDR3 sequence is CASSPRTGVNGRTGELFF. CDR3 bases: TGTGCCAGCTCACCGAGGACAGGGGTAAATGGACGCACCGGGGAGCTGTTTTTT.

The rearrangement links TRBV20-1 to TRBJ2-5; D possibly matches TRBD1 or TRBD2 (6 bases each). Trimming removed 3 bases at V and 0 bases at J, with 14 bases between. CDR1 and CDR2 from the germline V gene are DFQATT and SNEGSKA (reference sequence). This CDR3 has 15 residues. The CDR3 is CSARRGARDQETQYF. The CDR3, as DNA: TGCAGTGCTAGGAGGGGGGCTAGAGACCAAGAGACCCAGTACTTC.

This clonotype was detected a few times. This chain joins TRBV6-1 and TRBJ1-2; a possible D gene is TRBD1 (5 bases). Trimming shortened V by 8 bases and J by 4 bases, and 14 bases separated the two germline ends. Looked up from germline, CDR1 is MNHNS and CDR2 is SASEGT. This CDR3 spans 13 amino acids. The chain's CDR3 is CASAGDGLYGYTF. CDR3 nucleotide sequence: TGTGCCAGCGCCGGGGACGGCCTCTATGGCTACACCTTC.

The chain's CDR3 is CASSSSFTRGEYGYTF. The CDR3 DNA follows: TGTGCCAGCAGCTCTTCCTTCACCAGGGGTGAATATGGCTACACCTTC. The chain links TRBV7-2 to TRBJ1-2; TRBD1 is a possible D gene (6 bases). CDR3 size: 16 residues. Between the trimmed V and J ends, which lost 4 bases and 5 bases, there was a span of 20 bases. Germline assignment: CDR1 SGHTA and CDR2 FQGNSA.

The CDR3 nucleotides are TGTGCCACCCGGACAGGGGGCCATTCGGACGAGCAGTACTTC. This translates into CATRTGGHSDEQYF. This chain connects TRBV24-1 to TRBJ2-7; 11 bases fit TRBD1. CDR1 KGHDR and CDR2 SFDVKD come from the germline V gene. Losses at the gene ends were 9 bases for V and 5 bases for J; bases not matched to a gene: 8. CDR3 size: 14 residues.

This sequence joins TRBV19 and TRBJ2-3; D gene uncertain. This CDR3 has 12 amino acids. The V end was cut by 3 bases, the J end by 6 bases, with 7 bases between. Germline V gene lookup returns CDR1 LNHDA and CDR2 SQIVND (reference sequence). The CDR3 protein is CASSMRRDTQYF. The CDR3 DNA is TGTGCCAGTAGTATGAGACGGGATACGCAGTATTTT.

This clonotype was seen at least ten times. J is TRBJ2-3 and V is TRBV5-1, with no clear D. Trimming left V 4 bases short and J 4 bases short, with 10 bases between. This CDR3 contains 13 residues. Germline V gene lookup returns CDR1 SGHRS and CDR2 YFSETQ. CDR3 DNA: TGCGCCAGCAGCCCCCGGCAGCCAGATACGCAGTATTTT. Its protein is CASSPRQPDTQYF.

This chain connects TRBV5-1 to TRBJ2-3; 11 nucleotides align to TRBD1. Germline CDR1 SGHRS, CDR2 YFSETQ. V shed 2 bases and J 2 bases; nucleotides not matched to a gene: 4. The CDR3 sequence is 16 residues long. Here the CDR3 DNA reads TGCGCCAGCAGCTTCCAAGGACAGGGGGCCACAGATACGCAGTATTTT. This encodes CASSFQGQGATDTQYF.

CDR3 bases: TGTGCCAGTAGTAGTCTTCCGGGACAGGGGCCCGGGGAGCTGTTTTTT. This codes for CASSSLPGQGPGELFF. The V gene is TRBV19, the J gene TRBJ2-2; 10 positions match TRBD1. CDR1 is LNHDA, CDR2 SQIVND, per germline (reference sequence). The J segment lost 6 bases and the V segment lost 4 bases, leaving 8 bases of the junction unmatched. The CDR3 consists of 16 residues.

This clonotype has only a few counts. This sequence joins TRBV5-1 and TRBJ2-5; maybe TRBD2 (6 bases). V lost 3 bases and J 0 bases, leaving 15 bases between the germline ends. In germline, CDR1 is SGHRS, CDR2 YFSETQ. This CDR3 spans 16 amino acids. The CDR3 protein is CASSSGPRGDQETQYF. DNA for the CDR3: TGCGCCAGCAGCTCGGGGCCTCGCGGGGACCAAGAGACCCAGTACTTC.

The chain couples TRBV12-3 or TRBV12-4 to TRBJ2-5; the D is unclear. Trimming took off 7 bases at V and 4 bases at J, with 13 bases between the two ends. This CDR3 is 13 amino acids long. CDR3 in amino acids: CASNWGFGETQYF. In DNA, the CDR3 is TGTGCCAGCAACTGGGGTTTTGGAGAGACCCAGTACTTC.

In this sample, this clonotype turned up a few times. The chain uses TRBV20-1 and TRBJ1-6; TRBD1 might be the D (6 bases). CDR1 is DFQATT, CDR2 SNEGSKA, per germline (reference sequence). This CDR3 has 11 amino acids. V was cut by 6 bases and J by 14 bases, with 14 bases left in between. CDR3 sequence reads: CSATGFRSLHF. CDR3 in DNA: TGCAGTGCCACAGGGTTTCGTTCCCTCCACTTT.

This clonotype was recorded a few times. The CDR3, as DNA: TGTGCCAGCTCACCTCTAGCCCTTCCCCAAGGCGAGCAGTACGTC. Amino acid sequence: CASSPLALPQGEQYV. The chain links TRBV18 to TRBJ2-7; D may be TRBD2 (5 bases). From germline, CDR1 is KGHSH and CDR2 LQKENI. The CDR3 is 15 residues long. V was clipped by 3 bases and J by 6 bases, with 18 bases between them.

The chain joins TRBV4-1 to TRBJ1-5; tentative D call: TRBD1 (6 bases). Trimming shortened V by 4 bases and J by 4 bases, and 14 bases separated the two germline ends. Germline lookup yields CDR1 MGHRA and CDR2 YSYEKL. This CDR3 is built from 15 residues. CDR3 sequence: CASSLQGLWNQPQHF. In nucleotides, the CDR3 is TGCGCCAGCAGCCTTCAGGGGCTGTGGAATCAGCCCCAGCATTTT.

This clonotype was recorded a few times. The CDR3 loop is CASSQISRETQYF. In DNA form, the CDR3 reads TGCGCCAGCAGCCAAATCTCACGGGAGACCCAGTACTTC. This chain links TRBV4-1 with TRBJ2-5; D not resolved. CDR3 length: 13 residues. V was clipped by 2 bases and J by 5 bases, with 9 bases between them. The germline gives CDR1 MGHRA, CDR2 YSYEKL.

The chain joins TRBV5-1 to TRBJ2-1; tentatively, D is TRBD1 or TRBD2 (6 bases each). CDR1 and CDR2 from the germline V gene are SGHRS and YFSETQ. V gave up 0 bases and J gave up 8 bases, with 15 bases separating them. This CDR3 has 15 amino acids. CDR3 bases: TGCGCCAGCAGCTTGGTCCCGGGGGCGAAGGATGAGCAGTTCTTC. This encodes CASSLVPGAKDEQFF.

This clonotype occurred a few times. This chain links TRBV6-6 with TRBJ1-3; TRBD1 matches at 8 bases. Looked up from germline, CDR1 is MNHNY and CDR2 is SVGAGI (reference sequence). The CDR3 spans 17 residues. V trimming: 0 bases; J trimming: 0 bases; junction bases outside the gene matches: 4. As DNA, the CDR3 is TGTGCCAGCAGTTACTCAGACGACAGGGGCTCTGGAAACACCATATATTTT. It translates to CASSYSDDRGSGNTIYF.

The table lists this clonotype with a few counts. The J gene is TRBJ1-1, the V gene TRBV20-1; D ambiguous. This CDR3 has 13 amino acids. Between the trimmed V and J ends, which lost 0 bases and 1 base, there was a span of 6 bases. CDR1 is DFQATT and CDR2 is SNEGSKA in the germline V gene (reference sequence). The CDR3 is CSAREGSNTEAFF. DNA for the CDR3: TGCAGTGCTAGAGAAGGTTCGAACACTGAAGCTTTCTTT.

This rearrangement joins TRBV6-5 to TRBJ1-4; no clear D gene. V was clipped by 0 bases and J by 3 bases, with 8 bases between them. CDR1 MNHEY and CDR2 SVGAGI come from the germline V gene. This CDR3 contains 15 residues. CDR3 region: CASSYSGFPNEKLFF. The CDR3 DNA follows: TGTGCCAGCAGTTACTCGGGTTTTCCTAATGAAAAACTGTTTTTT.

This clonotype has more than one count but fewer than ten. The rearrangement uses TRBV15 and TRBJ2-7; the D gene could be TRBD1 or TRBD2 (5 bases each). There are 16 residues in the CDR3. Deletions cut 4 bases from V and 2 bases from J, with 18 bases between. Germline assignment: CDR1 LNHNV and CDR2 YYDKDF (reference sequence). CDR3 amino acids: CATSINWGSNAYEQYF. Here the CDR3 DNA reads TGTGCCACCAGCATTAATTGGGGGTCCAATGCCTACGAGCAGTACTTC.

The gene calls are TRBV20-1 and TRBJ2-3; D possibly matches TRBD1 or TRBD2 (6 bases each). Germline V lookup: CDR1 DFQATT, CDR2 SNEGSKA (reference sequence). This CDR3 spans 13 amino acids. Trimming pared 4 bases from V and 5 bases from J, leaving 13 bases between. This chain's CDR3 is CSAKGGLGDTQYF. CDR3 sequence (DNA): TGCAGTGCTAAGGGGGGCCTCGGAGATACGCAGTATTTT.

V gene TRBV5-1 combines with J gene TRBJ1-6; the D is unclear. The germline V and J ends were trimmed by 0 bases and 6 bases, with 7 bases remaining between them. CDR1 and CDR2 (germline): SGHRS, YFSETQ. The CDR3 loop spans 14 amino acids. Written as DNA, the CDR3 is TGCGCCAGCAGCTTGGCCGCGACTAATTCACCCCTCCACTTT. It specifies CASSLAATNSPLHF.

The gene calls are TRBV3-1 and TRBJ1-2, with D uncertain. This CDR3 comprises 14 residues. Trimming shortened V by 0 bases and J by 4 bases, and 9 bases separated the two germline ends. CDR1 is LGHDT, CDR2 YNNKEL, per germline (reference sequence). This CDR3 reads CASSQDTGSYGYTF. For the CDR3, the DNA is TGTGCCAGCAGCCAAGATACGGGGTCCTATGGCTACACCTTC.

The chain links TRBV7-2 to TRBJ2-1, with TRBD2 matching 7 bases. V trimming: 3 bases; J trimming: 8 bases; junction bases outside the gene matches: 10. Germline CDR1 and CDR2: SGHTA and FQGNSA. The CDR3 runs to 15 residues. Here the CDR3 DNA reads TGTGCCAGCAGCTTTAGGACTAGGGGTGGTGATGAGCAGTTCTTC. It encodes CASSFRTRGGDEQFF. The variable domain in full, with the rest retrieved from reference TRBV7-2 and TRBJ2-1, is GAGVSQSPSNKVTEKGKDVELRCDPISGHTALYWYRQSLGQGLEFLIYFQGNSAPDKSGLPSDRFSAERTGGSVSTLTIQRTQQEDSAVYLCASSFRTRGGDEQFFGPGTRLTVL.

This clonotype was recorded a few times. This sequence joins TRBV6-6 and TRBJ1-4, with a tentative D call TRBD1 (5 bases). This CDR3 is built from 14 residues. V was clipped by 6 bases and J by 1 base, with 9 bases between them. Germline CDR1 reads MNHNY; CDR2 reads SVGAGI (reference sequence). The CDR3 loop is CASSHDRTNEKLFF. The CDR3 region has the DNA TGTGCCAGCAGCCACGACAGAACTAATGAAAAACTGTTTTTT.